Listed below are T cell receptor beta chains from one sample, sequenced in a study of T cell responses to AZD1222 COVID-19 vaccine. The table came from immunoSEQ multiplex PCR; TCRdb's copy has only in-frame clones and leaves some out. The data show more than 80,000 clones, about 90% seen once. The material was peripheral blood, obtained on day 0 of AZD1222 vaccination. All receptors come from an adult in good health. CDR3s include the opening cysteine and the closing phenylalanine or tryptophan. Fields, in order: CDR3 DNA, CDR3 protein, D gene, V gene, J gene, clone size. A D gene is named only where the DNA matches it firmly. Where a row states a size, it is once, few, many or the class of an expanded clone; other rows omit it.

cdr3_nt: TGTGCCAGCAGCTTGGCCGGGACTAGCGGTCTCAATGAGCAGTTCTTC; cdr3_aa: CASSLAGTSGLNEQFF; d_call: TRBD2; v_call: TRBV5-4; j_call: TRBJ2-1; clone_size: -
cdr3_nt: TGCGCCAGCAGCTTCCTAGCGGGAGCTCAACAAGAGACCCAGTACTTC; cdr3_aa: CASSFLAGAQQETQYF; d_call: TRBD2; v_call: TRBV5-1; j_call: TRBJ2-5; clone_size: -
cdr3_nt: TGCGCCAGCAGCCGGGAGGTTGGAAGGGGAAATCAGCCCCAGCATTTT; cdr3_aa: CASSREVGRGNQPQHF; d_call: -; v_call: TRBV4-1; j_call: TRBJ1-5; clone_size: -
cdr3_nt: TGTGCCAGTAGTATTGAGGGGATCGGCTATGGCTACACCTTC; cdr3_aa: CASSIEGIGYGYTF; d_call: -; v_call: TRBV19; j_call: TRBJ1-2; clone_size: -
cdr3_nt: TGTGCCAGCAGCCCGGCGGATTCGGGACTAGCGGGTTACGAGCAGTACTTC; cdr3_aa: CASSPADSGLAGYEQYF; d_call: TRBD2; v_call: TRBV7-8; j_call: TRBJ2-7; clone_size: -
cdr3_nt: TGTGCCAGCAGCGAGGGACAGCAGAATGGCTACACCTTC; cdr3_aa: CASSEGQQNGYTF; d_call: TRBD1; v_call: TRBV12-3/TRBV12-4; j_call: TRBJ1-2; clone_size: -
cdr3_nt: TGCGCCAGCAGCTTGGTCCTTGCCAGGGTGAATGAGCAGTTCTTC; cdr3_aa: CASSLVLARVNEQFF; d_call: -; v_call: TRBV5-1; j_call: TRBJ2-1; clone_size: once
cdr3_nt: TGTGCCACCAGCAGATCTCGGACTCATGGCTCCTACGAGCAGTACTTC; cdr3_aa: CATSRSRTHGSYEQYF; d_call: -; v_call: TRBV15; j_call: TRBJ2-7; clone_size: -
cdr3_nt: TGTGCCAGCAGCTTCGGGACATCGTCCGACACCATATATTTT; cdr3_aa: CASSFGTSSDTIYF; d_call: -; v_call: TRBV11-2; j_call: TRBJ1-3; clone_size: once
cdr3_nt: TGTGCCAGCACCCCCGGGGGCTCCTATAATTCACCCCTCCACTTT; cdr3_aa: CASTPGGSYNSPLHF; d_call: -; v_call: TRBV7-9; j_call: TRBJ1-6; clone_size: -
cdr3_nt: TGTGCCAGCAGTGAGGGTAACTATGGCTACACCTTC; cdr3_aa: CASSEGNYGYTF; d_call: -; v_call: TRBV2; j_call: TRBJ1-2; clone_size: once
cdr3_nt: TGTGCCAGCAGCAAAGCAGCAGGGGGCCACGAGCAGTACTTC; cdr3_aa: CASSKAAGGHEQYF; d_call: -; v_call: TRBV21-1; j_call: TRBJ2-7; clone_size: -
cdr3_nt: TGTGCCATCAGCAGAGGGCTAGACACCGGGGAGCTGTTTTTT; cdr3_aa: CAISRGLDTGELFF; d_call: -; v_call: TRBV10-3; j_call: TRBJ2-2; clone_size: -
cdr3_nt: TGTGCCAGCAGTCCGTCAACTAATGAAAAACTGTTTTTT; cdr3_aa: CASSPSTNEKLFF; d_call: -; v_call: TRBV28; j_call: TRBJ1-4; clone_size: once
cdr3_nt: TGTGCCAGCAGTTTAACGGGGCACCGGTCCAGTTCCCTCCACTTT; cdr3_aa: CASSLTGHRSSSLHF; d_call: -; v_call: TRBV27; j_call: TRBJ1-6; clone_size: -
cdr3_nt: TGTGCCAGCAGTGAAAGCGGGAGGGCCGACAATGAGCAGTTCTTC; cdr3_aa: CASSESGRADNEQFF; d_call: TRBD2; v_call: TRBV2; j_call: TRBJ2-1; clone_size: -
cdr3_nt: TGCGCCAGCAGCGAGGGACAGGGAAAAGATACGCAGTATTTT; cdr3_aa: CASSEGQGKDTQYF; d_call: TRBD1; v_call: TRBV5-1; j_call: TRBJ2-3; clone_size: -
cdr3_nt: TGTGCCAGCAGCGAGGGTTCTCACTATGGCTACACCTTC; cdr3_aa: CASSEGSHYGYTF; d_call: -; v_call: TRBV9; j_call: TRBJ1-2; clone_size: -
cdr3_nt: TGTGCCGGACAAGAGTTCTTTAATTCACCCCTCCACTTT; cdr3_aa: CAGQEFFNSPLHF; d_call: -; v_call: TRBV30; j_call: TRBJ1-6; clone_size: -
cdr3_nt: TGTGCCAGCAGCTTAGCCTCTGCCCGAGGGAATGAGCAGTTCTTC; cdr3_aa: CASSLASARGNEQFF; d_call: -; v_call: TRBV7-2; j_call: TRBJ2-1; clone_size: -
cdr3_nt: TGCGCCAGCAGCCAAGACAGCTACTCCTACGAGCAGTACTTC; cdr3_aa: CASSQDSYSYEQYF; d_call: -; v_call: TRBV4-1; j_call: TRBJ2-7; clone_size: -
cdr3_nt: TGTGCCAGCCACAGGGGCGGCGGGGAGCTGTTTTTT; cdr3_aa: CASHRGGGELFF; d_call: TRBD1; v_call: TRBV27; j_call: TRBJ2-2; clone_size: -
cdr3_nt: TGTGCCACCAGTGATCATACAGGGATCCAGCAGTTCTTC; cdr3_aa: CATSDHTGIQQFF; d_call: -; v_call: TRBV24-1; j_call: TRBJ2-1; clone_size: -
cdr3_nt: TGTGCCGGCAGACCTGGCGGAGGCTACACCTTC; cdr3_aa: CAGRPGGGYTF; d_call: -; v_call: TRBV2; j_call: TRBJ1-2; clone_size: -
cdr3_nt: TGCGCCAGCAGCCGGAAGACAGGGTTAGGTTTCCGTAATTCACCCCTCCACTTT; cdr3_aa: CASSRKTGLGFRNSPLHF; d_call: TRBD1; v_call: TRBV4-1; j_call: TRBJ1-6; clone_size: -
cdr3_nt: TGTGCCACCACGAGACGGGGCGGGAGCGCCACAGATACGCAGTATTTT; cdr3_aa: CATTRRGGSATDTQYF; d_call: TRBD2; v_call: TRBV19; j_call: TRBJ2-3; clone_size: -
cdr3_nt: TGTGCCAGCAGTTACTTTTTGGTTAGCGGGAGCGACAATGAGCAGTTCTTC; cdr3_aa: CASSYFLVSGSDNEQFF; d_call: TRBD2; v_call: TRBV6-2/TRBV6-3; j_call: TRBJ2-1; clone_size: -
cdr3_nt: TGTGCCAGCAGCTTAATCCAGGATGAGCAGTTCTTC; cdr3_aa: CASSLIQDEQFF; d_call: -; v_call: TRBV7-9; j_call: TRBJ2-1; clone_size: once
cdr3_nt: TGTGCCACCCGAAGAGTGGGGGGCGATGGCTACACCTTC; cdr3_aa: CATRRVGGDGYTF; d_call: -; v_call: TRBV10-3; j_call: TRBJ1-2; clone_size: -
cdr3_nt: TGTGCCAGCGTCTCAGGCCGAGATAGTGTCTACACCTTC; cdr3_aa: CASVSGRDSVYTF; d_call: -; v_call: TRBV12-3/TRBV12-4; j_call: TRBJ1-2; clone_size: once
cdr3_nt: TGTGCCAGCAGCTTGGATCTGGGTGTTCCTCTCCCCTACGAGCAGTACTTC; cdr3_aa: CASSLDLGVPLPYEQYF; d_call: -; v_call: TRBV5-4; j_call: TRBJ2-7; clone_size: -
cdr3_nt: TGTGCCAGCAACCCTATGGTTGCGGGAGGAGGAGAGACCCAGTACTTC; cdr3_aa: CASNPMVAGGGETQYF; d_call: TRBD2; v_call: TRBV7-2; j_call: TRBJ2-5; clone_size: -
cdr3_nt: TGTGCCTGGAGTGGACGGCATGGCTACACCTTC; cdr3_aa: CAWSGRHGYTF; d_call: -; v_call: TRBV30; j_call: TRBJ1-2; clone_size: once
cdr3_nt: TGCGCCAGCAGTGAGTCCCGCGTACAGAGCTCCTACAATGAGCAGTTCTTC; cdr3_aa: CASSESRVQSSYNEQFF; d_call: -; v_call: TRBV10-2; j_call: TRBJ2-1; clone_size: -
cdr3_nt: TGTGCCAGCAGCTCATACGGGGACAATGAGCAGTTCTTC; cdr3_aa: CASSSYGDNEQFF; d_call: -; v_call: TRBV7-9; j_call: TRBJ2-1; clone_size: -
cdr3_nt: TGTGCCAGCAGCCAAGAGGGGACAGGGGACTATGGCTACACCTTC; cdr3_aa: CASSQEGTGDYGYTF; d_call: TRBD1; v_call: TRBV3-1/TRBV3-2; j_call: TRBJ1-2; clone_size: -
cdr3_nt: TGCGCCAGCAGCTCGGCGGGCGGGGACAGGCATCGCGAGCAGTACTTC; cdr3_aa: CASSSAGGDRHREQYF; d_call: TRBD1; v_call: TRBV5-1; j_call: TRBJ2-7; clone_size: few
cdr3_nt: TGTGCCAGCCAGCGGGAGGGCTCCTACAATGAGCAGTTCTTC; cdr3_aa: CASQREGSYNEQFF; d_call: TRBD2; v_call: TRBV6-5; j_call: TRBJ2-1; clone_size: -
cdr3_nt: TGTGCCAGTAGGTCGACAGGGGCAGGGGGGTGGAACACTGAAGCTTTCTTT; cdr3_aa: CASRSTGAGGWNTEAFF; d_call: TRBD1; v_call: TRBV19; j_call: TRBJ1-1; clone_size: -
cdr3_nt: TGTGCCAGCAGCGTAGCTCCTAGCGGGAGGGCGAACACCGGGGAGCTGTTTTTT; cdr3_aa: CASSVAPSGRANTGELFF; d_call: TRBD2; v_call: TRBV9; j_call: TRBJ2-2; clone_size: -
cdr3_nt: TGTGCCAGCAGCTTATCTCCAGACAATCAGCCCCAGCATTTT; cdr3_aa: CASSLSPDNQPQHF; d_call: -; v_call: TRBV7-6; j_call: TRBJ1-5; clone_size: -
cdr3_nt: TGTGCCAGCAGCTTAAATAGCGGGAGTTTGGGTGAGCAGTTCTTC; cdr3_aa: CASSLNSGSLGEQFF; d_call: TRBD2; v_call: TRBV7-3; j_call: TRBJ2-1; clone_size: -
cdr3_nt: TGTGCCAGCAGCGTAGTCGGGGGGCCAGGAAACACCATATATTTT; cdr3_aa: CASSVVGGPGNTIYF; d_call: -; v_call: TRBV9; j_call: TRBJ1-3; clone_size: -
cdr3_nt: TGTGCCAGCAGCGAACAGGGTTTAAGAAACACTGAAGCTTTCTTT; cdr3_aa: CASSEQGLRNTEAFF; d_call: -; v_call: TRBV7-6; j_call: TRBJ1-1; clone_size: -
cdr3_nt: TGCAGTGCCACCGAGGGTAAAAAACTGTTTTTT; cdr3_aa: CSATEGKKLFF; d_call: -; v_call: TRBV20-1; j_call: TRBJ1-4; clone_size: -
cdr3_nt: TGTGCCAGCAGCGTAGGGAGAGTCTATGGCTACACCTTC; cdr3_aa: CASSVGRVYGYTF; d_call: -; v_call: TRBV9; j_call: TRBJ1-2; clone_size: -
cdr3_nt: TGTGCCAGCAATCTAGGTAGCAATCAGCCCCAGCATTTT; cdr3_aa: CASNLGSNQPQHF; d_call: -; v_call: TRBV28; j_call: TRBJ1-5; clone_size: -
cdr3_nt: TGTGCCAGCAGTTTAATACGGACCGGGGAGCTGTTTTTT; cdr3_aa: CASSLIRTGELFF; d_call: -; v_call: TRBV27; j_call: TRBJ2-2; clone_size: -
cdr3_nt: TGTGCCAGCAGCTTTACCACGAGTTGGGAGACCCAGTACTTC; cdr3_aa: CASSFTTSWETQYF; d_call: -; v_call: TRBV9; j_call: TRBJ2-5; clone_size: -
cdr3_nt: TGCGCCAGCAGCTTAGACGGGAATGAGCAGTTCTTC; cdr3_aa: CASSLDGNEQFF; d_call: -; v_call: TRBV5-1; j_call: TRBJ2-1; clone_size: -
cdr3_nt: TGTGCCAGCAGTTTAAGTGGGAGCACAGATACGCAGTATTTT; cdr3_aa: CASSLSGSTDTQYF; d_call: -; v_call: TRBV28; j_call: TRBJ2-3; clone_size: -
cdr3_nt: TGTGCCAGCTCACCAGGGACAGGGAACGAGCAGTACTTC; cdr3_aa: CASSPGTGNEQYF; d_call: TRBD1; v_call: TRBV18; j_call: TRBJ2-7; clone_size: -
cdr3_nt: TGTGCCAGCAGCAGGGGACAGAACTCTGGAAACACCATATATTTT; cdr3_aa: CASSRGQNSGNTIYF; d_call: TRBD1; v_call: TRBV7-9; j_call: TRBJ1-3; clone_size: -
cdr3_nt: TGTGCCAGCACCCTACCCGTGGGGGGATCCTACGAGCAGTACTTC; cdr3_aa: CASTLPVGGSYEQYF; d_call: -; v_call: TRBV6-6; j_call: TRBJ2-7; clone_size: -
cdr3_nt: TGCGCCAGCAGCCCCTCCGGGGGGGCTGAACAGCCCCAGCATTTT; cdr3_aa: CASSPSGGAEQPQHF; d_call: -; v_call: TRBV4-3; j_call: TRBJ1-5; clone_size: -